These 9 T cell receptor beta chains were sequenced from one sample in a study of T cell changes during pregnancy in multiple sclerosis. TCRdb's copy holds only in-frame clones and misses some; the assay was immunoSEQ multiplex PCR. This sample yields 35,000 to 50,000 clones, of which around four fifths are seen a single time; around 0.65% belongs to the top ten. The sequenced sample was CD4+ T cells from peripheral blood mononuclear cells, obtained before pregnancy. These receptors all stem from a female donor with multiple sclerosis, enrolled in a pregnancy study.

J is TRBJ1-2 and V is TRBV9; weak D call: TRBD1 (5 bases). Looked up from germline, CDR1 is SGDLS and CDR2 is YYNGEE. The V end was cut by 5 bases, the J end by 0 bases, with 20 bases between. The CDR3 sequence is 17 residues long. The CDR3 reads CASRGNEQAPANYGYTF. The CDR3 nucleotides read TGTGCCAGCAGAGGAAACGAACAGGCCCCAGCTAACTATGGCTACACCTTC.

This sequence joins TRBV7-2 and TRBJ2-1; no reliable D call. The CDR3 runs to 13 residues. Germline CDR1 SGHTA, CDR2 FQGNSA. The V end lost 3 bases, the J end lost 9 bases, and 12 bases lay between the germline ends. This CDR3 is CASSFPPRSEQFF. The CDR3 DNA sequence: TGTGCCAGCAGCTTCCCCCCCCGGAGTGAGCAGTTCTTC. The full variable domain, its missing parts supplied by reference TRBV7-2 and TRBJ2-1, is GAGVSQSPSNKVTEKGKDVELRCDPISGHTALYWYRQSLGQGLEFLIYFQGNSAPDKSGLPSDRFSAERTGGSVSTLTIQRTQQEDSAVYLCASSFPPRSEQFFGPGTRLTVL.

The chain has TRBV19 and TRBJ2-1, with D possibly matching TRBD2 (6 bases). Trimming stripped 0 bases from V and 14 bases from J, with 8 bases between. CDR1 and CDR2 from the germline V gene are LNHDA and SQIVND (reference sequence). CDR3 length equals 11 residues. The CDR3 nucleotides are TGTGCCAGTAGTATAGAAGGAGGGGAGTTCTTC. Amino acid sequence: CASSIEGGEFF.

By proportion, this clone is medium-sized (0.01 to 0.1%). The chain uses TRBV9 and TRBJ1-2; D not certain. The CDR3 extends over 15 amino acids. Germline loops: CDR1 SGDLS, CDR2 YYNGEE. V gave up 3 bases and J gave up 4 bases, with 16 bases separating them. The chain's CDR3 is CASSAIRAGGYGYTF. DNA for the CDR3: TGTGCCAGCAGCGCCATCCGAGCGGGAGGCTATGGCTACACCTTC.

This clone appeared once. The rearrangement uses TRBV18 and TRBJ1-5; D is possibly TRBD1 (5 bases). The V end lost 3 bases, the J end lost 7 bases, and 19 bases lay between the germline ends. The CDR3 sequence is 16 residues long. CDR1 and CDR2 (germline): KGHSH, LQKENI. The CDR3, as DNA: TGTGCCAGCTCACCCATGCCTATGACAGCGGGGCAGCCCCAGCATTTT. Encoded protein: CASSPMPMTAGQPQHF.

The CDR3 DNA sequence: TGTGCCAGCAGGCCAGGGTATCGGAATACTGAAGCTTTCTTT. Translating gives CASRPGYRNTEAFF. The V and J genes are TRBV11-2 and TRBJ1-1; weak D call: TRBD1 (5 bases). CDR1 SGHAT and CDR2 FQNNGV come from the germline V gene. Trimming took off 6 bases at V and 5 bases at J, with 16 bases between the two ends. CDR3 length: 14 residues.

This clone has just one count. The chain employs TRBV19 and TRBJ2-6; 7 bases map to TRBD1. Germline V gene lookup returns CDR1 LNHDA and CDR2 SQIVND (reference sequence). The CDR3 covers 20 residues. V was pared by 4 bases and J by 2 bases, with 17 bases of the junction left unmatched. The CDR3 sequence: CASSTSLFSLQGTGANVLTF. The CDR3 region has the DNA TGTGCCAGTAGTACCTCCCTGTTTAGTTTACAGGGGACTGGGGCCAACGTCCTGACTTTC.

This clone has a single count. The genes are TRBV19 and TRBJ2-5; TRBD2 is a possible D gene (6 bases). The CDR3 totals 15 residues. V lost 8 bases to trimming and J lost 1 base, with 17 bases between them. The germline CDR1 and CDR2 sequences are LNHDA and SQIVND (reference sequence). Here the CDR3 DNA reads TGTGCCAGTGCCGCGCCGGGGGACCCCCAAGAGACCCAGTACTTC. This encodes CASAAPGDPQETQYF.

The genes are TRBV18 and TRBJ2-7; 10 bases line up with TRBD2. The length of the CDR3 is 17 residues. Germline CDR1 is KGHSH and CDR2 is LQKENI. Trimming removed 2 bases from V and 0 bases from J; junction bases left unmatched: 7. CDR3 region: CASSPTLAGATSYEQYF. The CDR3 DNA reads TGTGCCAGCTCACCAACCCTAGCGGGAGCCACCTCCTACGAGCAGTACTTC.